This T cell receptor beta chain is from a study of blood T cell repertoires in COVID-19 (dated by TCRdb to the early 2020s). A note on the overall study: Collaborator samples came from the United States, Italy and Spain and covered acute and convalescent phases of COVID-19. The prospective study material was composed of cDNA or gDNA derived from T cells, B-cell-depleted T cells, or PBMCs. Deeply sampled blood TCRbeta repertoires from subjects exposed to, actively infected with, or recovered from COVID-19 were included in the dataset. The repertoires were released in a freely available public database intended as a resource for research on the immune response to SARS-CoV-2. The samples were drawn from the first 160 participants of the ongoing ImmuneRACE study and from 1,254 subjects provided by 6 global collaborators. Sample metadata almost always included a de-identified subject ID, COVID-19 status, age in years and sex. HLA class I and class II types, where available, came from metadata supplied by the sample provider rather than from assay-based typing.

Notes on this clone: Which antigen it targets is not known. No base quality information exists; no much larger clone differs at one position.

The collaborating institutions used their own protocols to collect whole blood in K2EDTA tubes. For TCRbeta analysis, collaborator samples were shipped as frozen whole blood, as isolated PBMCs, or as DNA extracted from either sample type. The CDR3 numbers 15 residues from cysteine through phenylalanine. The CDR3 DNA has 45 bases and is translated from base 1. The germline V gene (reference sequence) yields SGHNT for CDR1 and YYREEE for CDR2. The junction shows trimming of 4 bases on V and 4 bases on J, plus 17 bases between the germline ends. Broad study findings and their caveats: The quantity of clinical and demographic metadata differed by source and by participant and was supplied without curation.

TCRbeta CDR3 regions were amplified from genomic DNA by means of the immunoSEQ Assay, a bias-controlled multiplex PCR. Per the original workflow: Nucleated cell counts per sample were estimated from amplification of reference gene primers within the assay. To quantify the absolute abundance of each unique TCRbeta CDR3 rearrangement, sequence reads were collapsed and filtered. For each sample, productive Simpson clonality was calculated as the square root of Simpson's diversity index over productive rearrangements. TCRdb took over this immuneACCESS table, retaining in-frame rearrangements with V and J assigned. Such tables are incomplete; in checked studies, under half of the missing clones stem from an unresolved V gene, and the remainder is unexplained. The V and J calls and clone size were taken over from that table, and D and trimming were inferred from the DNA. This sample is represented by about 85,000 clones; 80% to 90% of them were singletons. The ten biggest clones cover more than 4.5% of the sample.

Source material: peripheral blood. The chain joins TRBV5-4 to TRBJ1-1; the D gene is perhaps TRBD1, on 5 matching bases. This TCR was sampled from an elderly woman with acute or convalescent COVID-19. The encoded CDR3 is CASSLGGGLGTEAFF. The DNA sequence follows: TGTGCCAGCAGCCTCGGTGGGGGGTTAGGCACTGAAGCTTTCTTT.